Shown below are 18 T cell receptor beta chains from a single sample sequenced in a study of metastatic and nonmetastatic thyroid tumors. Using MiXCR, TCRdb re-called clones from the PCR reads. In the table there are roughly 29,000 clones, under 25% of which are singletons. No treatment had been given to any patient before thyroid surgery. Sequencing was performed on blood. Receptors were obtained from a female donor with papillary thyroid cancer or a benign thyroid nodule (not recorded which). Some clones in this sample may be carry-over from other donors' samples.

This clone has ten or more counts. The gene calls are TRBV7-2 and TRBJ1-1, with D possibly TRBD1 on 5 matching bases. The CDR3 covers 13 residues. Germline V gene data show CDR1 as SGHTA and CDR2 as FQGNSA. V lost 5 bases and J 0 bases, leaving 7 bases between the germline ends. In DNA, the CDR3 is TGTGCCAGCAGCACGACAGTGAACACTGAAGCTTTCTTT. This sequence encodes CASSTTVNTEAFF.

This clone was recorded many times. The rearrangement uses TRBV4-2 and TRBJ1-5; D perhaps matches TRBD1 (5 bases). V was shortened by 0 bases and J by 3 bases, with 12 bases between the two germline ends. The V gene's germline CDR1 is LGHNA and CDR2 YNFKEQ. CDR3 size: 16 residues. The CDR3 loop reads CASSQDVTAYNQPQHF. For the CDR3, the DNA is TGTGCCAGCAGCCAAGACGTGACAGCCTACAATCAGCCCCAGCATTTT.

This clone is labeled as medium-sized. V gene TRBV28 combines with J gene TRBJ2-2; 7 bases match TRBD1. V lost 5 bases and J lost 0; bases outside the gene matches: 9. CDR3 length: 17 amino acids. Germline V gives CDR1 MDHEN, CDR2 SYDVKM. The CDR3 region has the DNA TGTGCCAGCAGTCATTGGACAGGTCACGCGAACACCGGGGAGCTGTTTTTT. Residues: CASSHWTGHANTGELFF.

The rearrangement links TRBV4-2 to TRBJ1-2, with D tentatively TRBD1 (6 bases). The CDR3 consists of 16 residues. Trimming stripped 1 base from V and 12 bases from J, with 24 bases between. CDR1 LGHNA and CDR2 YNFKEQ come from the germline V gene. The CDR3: CASSQAESQGRYGNTF. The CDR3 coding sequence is TGTGCCAGCAGCCAAGCGGAATCCCAGGGGAGGTATGGAAACACCTTC.

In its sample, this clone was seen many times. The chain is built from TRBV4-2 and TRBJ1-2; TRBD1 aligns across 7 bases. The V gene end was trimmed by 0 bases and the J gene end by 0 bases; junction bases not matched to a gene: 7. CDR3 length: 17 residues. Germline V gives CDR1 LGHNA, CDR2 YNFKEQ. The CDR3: CASSQDKGGGSNYGYTF. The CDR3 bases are TGTGCCAGCAGCCAAGATAAAGGGGGCGGATCTAACTATGGCTACACCTTC.

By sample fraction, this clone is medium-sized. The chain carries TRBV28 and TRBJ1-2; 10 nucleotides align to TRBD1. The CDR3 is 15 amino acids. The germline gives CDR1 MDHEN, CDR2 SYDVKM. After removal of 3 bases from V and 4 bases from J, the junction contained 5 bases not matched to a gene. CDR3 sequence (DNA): TGTGCCAGCAGTTTCGGGACAGGGGTTTTCTATGGCTACACCTTC. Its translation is CASSFGTGVFYGYTF.

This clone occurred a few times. CDR3 sequence: CASSYSPSSYNEQFF. CDR3 bases: TGTGCCAGCAGTTACTCCCCCAGCTCCTACAATGAGCAGTTCTTC. The chain recombines TRBV6-5 with TRBJ2-1; no firm D call. The germline V gene encodes CDR1 MNHEY and CDR2 SVGAGI. The V end was cut by 0 bases, the J end by 0 bases, with 6 bases between. The CDR3 is made up of 15 amino acids.

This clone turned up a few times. Here the CDR3 reads CASSATGTPLVEQYF. CDR3 coding DNA: TGTGCCAGCAGCGCCACCGGGACCCCCCTTGTGGAGCAGTACTTC. This chain uses TRBV9 with TRBJ2-7; D is possibly TRBD1 or TRBD2 (5 bases each). This CDR3 contains 15 residues. Germline CDR1 and CDR2: SGDLS and YYNGEE. With 3 bases removed from V and 7 bases from J, the gap between germline ends came to 20 bases.

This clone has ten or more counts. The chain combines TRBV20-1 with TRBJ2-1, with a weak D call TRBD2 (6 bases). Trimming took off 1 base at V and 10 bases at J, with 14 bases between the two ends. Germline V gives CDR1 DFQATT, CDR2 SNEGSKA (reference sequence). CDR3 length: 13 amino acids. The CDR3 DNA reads TGCAGTGCTAGAGGACTAGTCCGCGGGGAGCAGTTCTTC. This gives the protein CSARGLVRGEQFF.

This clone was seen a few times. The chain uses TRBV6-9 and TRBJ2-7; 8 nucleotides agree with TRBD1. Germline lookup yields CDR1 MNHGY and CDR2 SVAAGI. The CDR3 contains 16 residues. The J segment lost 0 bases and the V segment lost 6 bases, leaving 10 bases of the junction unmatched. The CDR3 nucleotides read TGTGCCAGCAGCGGCGGGCGGGACAGGTTCTCCTACGAGCAGTACTTC. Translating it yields CASSGGRDRFSYEQYF.

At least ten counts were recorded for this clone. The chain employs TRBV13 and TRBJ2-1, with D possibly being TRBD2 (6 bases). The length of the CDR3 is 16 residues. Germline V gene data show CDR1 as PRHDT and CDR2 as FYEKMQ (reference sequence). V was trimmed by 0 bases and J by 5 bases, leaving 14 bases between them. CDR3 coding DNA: TGTGCCAGCAGCTTAGGCAAGCGACTAGTTAACAATGAGCAGTTCTTC. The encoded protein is CASSLGKRLVNNEQFF. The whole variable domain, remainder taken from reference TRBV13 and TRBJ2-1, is AAGVIQSPRHLIKEKRETATLKCYPIPRHDTVYWYQQGPGQDPQFLISFYEKMQSDKGSIPDRFSAQQFSDYHSELNMSSLELGDSALYFCASSLGKRLVNNEQFFGPGTRLTVL.

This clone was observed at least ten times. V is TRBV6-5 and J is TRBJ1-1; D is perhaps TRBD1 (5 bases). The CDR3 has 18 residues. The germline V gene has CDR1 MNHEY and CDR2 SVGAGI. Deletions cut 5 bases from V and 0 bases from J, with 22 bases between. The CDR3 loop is CASSLPWPREVVNTEAFF. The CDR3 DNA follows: TGTGCCAGCAGTCTCCCATGGCCCAGGGAGGTGGTGAACACTGAAGCTTTCTTT.

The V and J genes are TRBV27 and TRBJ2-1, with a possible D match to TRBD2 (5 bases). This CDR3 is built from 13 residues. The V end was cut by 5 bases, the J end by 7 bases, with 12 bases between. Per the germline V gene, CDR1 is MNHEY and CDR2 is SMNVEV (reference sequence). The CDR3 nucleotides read TGTGCCAGCAGTACACAACTAGATAATGAGCAGTTCTTC. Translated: CASSTQLDNEQFF.

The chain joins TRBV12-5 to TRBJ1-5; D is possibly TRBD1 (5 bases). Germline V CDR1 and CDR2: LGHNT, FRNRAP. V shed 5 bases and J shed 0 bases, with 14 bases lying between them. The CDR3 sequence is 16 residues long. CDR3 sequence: CASGQEQEYSNQPQHF. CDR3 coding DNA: TGTGCTAGTGGTCAGGAACAGGAGTATAGCAATCAGCCCCAGCATTTT.

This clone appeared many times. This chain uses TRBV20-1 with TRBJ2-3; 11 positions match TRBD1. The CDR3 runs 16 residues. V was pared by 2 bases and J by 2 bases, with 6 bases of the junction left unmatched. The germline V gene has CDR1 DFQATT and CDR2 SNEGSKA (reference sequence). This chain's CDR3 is CSARPWTGGITDTQYF. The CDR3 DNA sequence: TGCAGTGCTAGACCCTGGACAGGGGGCATCACAGATACGCAGTATTTT.

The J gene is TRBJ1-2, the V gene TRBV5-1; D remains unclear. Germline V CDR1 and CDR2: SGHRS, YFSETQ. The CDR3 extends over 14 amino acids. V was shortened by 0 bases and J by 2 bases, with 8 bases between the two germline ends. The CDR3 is CASSLAGENYGYTF. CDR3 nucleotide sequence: TGCGCCAGCAGCTTGGCCGGGGAGAACTATGGCTACACCTTC.

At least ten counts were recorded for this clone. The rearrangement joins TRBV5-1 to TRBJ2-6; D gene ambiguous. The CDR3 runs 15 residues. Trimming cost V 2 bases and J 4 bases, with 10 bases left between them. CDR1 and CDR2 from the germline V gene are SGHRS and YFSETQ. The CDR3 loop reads CASSFSGVGANVLTF. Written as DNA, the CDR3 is TGCGCCAGCAGCTTTTCGGGCGTCGGGGCCAACGTCCTGACTTTC.

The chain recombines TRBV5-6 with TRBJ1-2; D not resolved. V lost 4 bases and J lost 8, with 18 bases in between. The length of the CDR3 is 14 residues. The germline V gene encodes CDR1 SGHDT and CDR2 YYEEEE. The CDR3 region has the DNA TGTGCCAGCAGCCAACCCCCAGGTCTGGGCGGCTACACCTTC. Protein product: CASSQPPGLGGYTF.